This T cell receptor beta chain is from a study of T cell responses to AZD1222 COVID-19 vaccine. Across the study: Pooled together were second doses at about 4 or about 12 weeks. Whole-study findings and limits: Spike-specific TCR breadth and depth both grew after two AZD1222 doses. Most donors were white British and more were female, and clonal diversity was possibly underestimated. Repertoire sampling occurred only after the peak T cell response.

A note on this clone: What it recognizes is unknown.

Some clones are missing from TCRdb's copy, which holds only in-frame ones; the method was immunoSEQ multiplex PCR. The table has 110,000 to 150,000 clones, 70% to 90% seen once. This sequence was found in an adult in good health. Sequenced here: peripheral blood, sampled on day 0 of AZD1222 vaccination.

CDR3 DNA sequence: TGTGCCAGCGCAGGGGGTGAGGAAAAACTGTTTTTT. This translates into CASAGGEEKLFF. V is TRBV12-3 or TRBV12-4 and J is TRBJ1-4, with TRBD1 matching 7 bases. The CDR3 sequence is 12 residues long. V gave up 8 bases and J gave up 8 bases; unmatched junction bases: 5.